Below are 15 T cell receptor beta chains sequenced from a single sample in a study of regulatory T cells in long-lasting Graves disease. Arm-PCR of CDR3 regions with iRepertoire HTBI primers generated TCR beta libraries. TCRdb processed the multiplex PCR reads anew with MiXCR; each CDR3 protein has one entry. Counted here are just over 600,000 distinct CDR3 sequences, roughly 15% occurring once; the ten biggest clones make up about 18%. The sample's time point: newly diagnosed GD, antithyroid drugs for less than 3 months. Generation of the TCR library employed RNA extracted from PBMCs. This same sample was also taken into another study, of T cells in Graves' hyperthyroidism and ophthalmopathy.

The specimen was peripheral blood mononuclear cells (PBMCs), collected at new diagnosis, from a patient treated with antithyroid drugs. The receptors were gathered from a woman in her twenties or thirties with Graves disease.

Here the CDR3 DNA reads TGCAGTGCTAGAGATCTCCGGATTCCTAATGAGCAGTTCTTC. The encoded protein is CSARDLRIPNEQFF. The rearrangement joins TRBV20-1 to TRBJ2-1; the D is unclear. Germline V gene data show CDR1 as DFQATT and CDR2 as SNEGSKA (reference sequence). This CDR3 has 14 residues. The V and J ends lost 0 bases and 7 bases respectively, with 13 bases between them.

A word on this clonotype: A much larger clone lies one base from this, so it may be a read error. The CDR3 does not close with the conserved phenylalanine or tryptophan, likely indicating a read error. The chain is built from TRBV6-1 and TRBJ1-1; no clear D. The CDR3 extends over 14 amino acids. The germline V gene has CDR1 MNHNS and CDR2 SASEGT. V shed 6 bases and J shed 1 base, with 12 bases lying between them. The CDR3 loop reads CASRTGYQNTEAFI. The CDR3, as DNA: TGTGCCAGCAGGACGGGATATCAGAACACTGAAGCTTTCATT.

The V gene is TRBV4-2, the J gene TRBJ2-5; the D is unclear. This CDR3 contains 14 residues. Germline values: CDR1 LGHNA, CDR2 YNFKEQ. V was shortened by 3 bases and J by 0 bases, with 8 bases between the two germline ends. In DNA, the CDR3 is TGTGCCAGCAGCCAGGACGCACACCAAGAGACCCAGTACTTC. It translates to CASSQDAHQETQYF.

The chain couples TRBV7-6 to TRBJ2-7; 8 nucleotides align to TRBD1. The CDR3 spans 14 residues. The V and J ends lost 3 bases and 7 bases, in that order; junction bases with no gene match: 8. Per germline, CDR1 SGHVS and CDR2 FNYEAQ. The CDR3 loop is CASSLGDRPEEQYF. Here the CDR3 DNA reads TGTGCCAGCAGCTTGGGGGACAGGCCTGAGGAGCAGTACTTC.

This clonotype was picked up many times. This chain uses TRBV28 with TRBJ2-7; possible D gene TRBD2, 5 bases. V shed 8 bases and J shed 1 base, with 15 bases lying between them. This CDR3 contains 14 residues. In germline, CDR1 is MDHEN, CDR2 SYDVKM. The CDR3: CASVPVVASYEQYF. The CDR3 DNA reads TGTGCCAGCGTACCGGTAGTAGCGTCCTACGAGCAGTACTTC.

This clonotype was seen ten or more times. The J gene is TRBJ2-3, the V gene TRBV10-3; 8 bases are shared with TRBD2. J gave up 0 bases and V 6 bases, and 5 bases lay outside the gene matches. From germline, CDR1 is ENHRY and CDR2 SYGVKD. CDR3 length: 15 residues. This CDR3 is CAISQTSGSTDTQYF. The CDR3 DNA reads TGTGCCATCAGCCAAACTAGCGGAAGCACAGATACGCAGTATTTT.

This clonotype showed up many times. The rearrangement joins TRBV2 to TRBJ2-7; 11 bases are a match to TRBD2. The CDR3 loop spans 17 amino acids. Germline V gene data show CDR1 as SNHLY and CDR2 as FYNNEI. Trimming at V came to 7 bases and at J to 10 bases, leaving 21 bases not matched to a gene. The CDR3 loop is CASTQLPGTSGNYGQYF. The CDR3 nucleotides are TGTGCCAGCACCCAACTGCCCGGGACTAGCGGTAACTACGGACAGTACTTC.

The chain employs TRBV7-2 and TRBJ1-5; D unresolved. V lost 1 base, J lost 1 base, and 11 bases lay in between. The CDR3 has 16 amino acids. Germline CDR1 reads SGHTA; CDR2 reads FQGNSA. The CDR3 bases are TGTGCCAGCAGCTTAGTGGGATTGGCCAGCAATCAGCCCCAGCATTTT. Translating gives CASSLVGLASNQPQHF.

This clonotype has a handful of counts. The chain uses TRBV30 and TRBJ1-3; D is undetermined. V was trimmed by 4 bases and J by 0 bases, leaving 10 bases between them. Germline-derived CDR1 and CDR2 are GTSNPN and SVGIG (reference sequence). The CDR3 consists of 14 residues. In DNA, the CDR3 is TGTGCCTGGAACCCCACTCACTCTGGAAACACCATATATTTT. Its protein product is CAWNPTHSGNTIYF.

This clonotype came up many times. This chain uses TRBV24-1 with TRBJ2-5; D is possibly TRBD1 or TRBD2 (5 bases each). The CDR3 extends over 14 amino acids. Deletions cut 9 bases from V and 4 bases from J, with 17 bases between. Germline V gene sequence: CDR1 KGHDR, CDR2 SFDVKD. CDR3 coding DNA: TGTGCCACCGGACACCCCCCCGAGGGAGAGACCCAGTACTTC. This encodes CATGHPPEGETQYF.

The table lists this clonotype with many counts. This rearrangement joins TRBV28 to TRBJ2-7; no firm D call. The CDR3 length is 13 residues. Germline loops: CDR1 MDHEN, CDR2 SYDVKM. The germline V and J ends were trimmed by 6 bases and 0 bases, with 9 bases remaining between them. The CDR3, as DNA: TGTGCCAGCAGCCTCCCCGGCTCCTACGAGCAGTACTTC. The encoded protein is CASSLPGSYEQYF.

To note about this clonotype: This could be a read error, since a much larger clone is one nucleotide away. The CDR3 end shows no conserved phenylalanine or tryptophan, and so a read error is likely. The chain has TRBV5-1 and TRBJ2-1; 15 bases align to TRBD2. In germline, CDR1 is SGHRS, CDR2 YFSETQ. The CDR3 sequence is 18 residues long. V dropped 4 bases and J dropped 0; count of bases not matched to a gene: 5. The CDR3 loop reads CASSRTSGRASSYNEQFL. The CDR3 DNA is TGCGCCAGCAGCCGGACTAGCGGGAGGGCGAGCTCCTACAATGAGCAGTTCCTC.

The chain carries TRBV11-2 and TRBJ2-1; TRBD2 aligns across 9 bases. From germline, CDR1 is SGHAT and CDR2 FQNNGV. V shed 7 bases, J shed 4 bases, and the junction held 8 bases outside the gene matches. This CDR3 spans 15 amino acids. The CDR3 bases are TGTGCCAGCACCCGGGGGAGCGGGAGGTACAATGAGCAGTTCTTC. This codes for CASTRGSGRYNEQFF.

This clonotype was picked up many times. The chain joins TRBV7-8 to TRBJ1-5, with a possible D match to TRBD1 (5 bases). The CDR3 sequence is 16 residues long. V lost 5 bases, J lost 5 bases, and 19 bases lay in between. Germline CDR1 reads SGHVS; CDR2 reads FQNEAQ. The CDR3 protein is CASSPIRQGSYQPQHF. The CDR3 DNA is TGTGCCAGCAGCCCTATTCGCCAGGGATCGTATCAGCCCCAGCATTTT.

The chain links TRBV12-3 or TRBV12-4 to TRBJ1-4; weak D call: TRBD1 (5 bases). This CDR3 is built from 15 residues. V was pared by 6 bases and J by 4 bases, with 15 bases between. As DNA, the CDR3 is TGTGCCAGCAGCGCCGGGCAGGGAGGTAATGAAAAACTGTTTTTT. Translated, it gives CASSAGQGGNEKLFF.